These 29 T cell receptor beta chains were sequenced from one sample in a study of T cells in localized non-small cell lung cancer. The method was immunoSEQ multiplex PCR; TCRdb's version includes in-frame clones alone and lacks a portion of them. The sample shows tens of thousands of clones, roughly 87% of them seen only once. Material: peripheral blood, obtained before any cancer treatment. These TCRs come from a man between 40 and 70 years old with stage I squamous cell lung carcinoma.

The chain couples TRBV27 to TRBJ1-1; D gene unclear. Trimming took off 5 bases at V and 3 bases at J, with 10 bases between the two ends. Per the germline V gene, CDR1 is MNHEY and CDR2 is SMNVEV (reference sequence). This CDR3 has 13 amino acids. Written as DNA, the CDR3 is TGTGCCAGCAGTCCCACCCGGGACACTGAAGCTTTCTTT. Translation: CASSPTRDTEAFF.

The chain recombines TRBV2 with TRBJ2-7; no clear D gene. This CDR3 spans 12 amino acids. The V gene's germline CDR1 is SNHLY and CDR2 FYNNEI. Trimming removed 0 bases from V and 4 bases from J, with 4 bases in between. CDR3 sequence reads: CASSEAAYEQYF. The CDR3 DNA is TGTGCCAGCAGTGAAGCGGCATACGAGCAGTACTTC.

The CDR3 loop is CASSKQGMNTEAFF. In nucleotides, the CDR3 is TGTGCCAGCAGCAAACAGGGGATGAACACTGAAGCTTTCTTT. This chain connects TRBV21-1 to TRBJ1-1; TRBD1 was called by the table and not checked on the DNA. TRBV21-1 is termed a pseudogene. This CDR3 is 14 amino acids long.

The sample holds many counts of this clone. This sequence joins TRBV2 and TRBJ1-5; a weak D match, TRBD1 (6 bases). The CDR3 covers 12 residues. Trimming took off 7 bases at V and 5 bases at J, with 9 bases between the two ends. Germline assignment: CDR1 SNHLY and CDR2 FYNNEI. CDR3 region: CASTPGDQPQHF. In DNA, the CDR3 is TGTGCCAGCACTCCAGGGGATCAGCCCCAGCATTTT. The whole variable domain, remainder taken from reference TRBV2 and TRBJ1-5, is EPEVTQTPSHQVTQMGQEVILRCVPISNHLYFYWYRQILGQKVEFLVSFYNNEISEKSEIFDDQFSVERPDGSNFTLKIRSTKLEDSAMYFCASTPGDQPQHFGDGTRLSIL.

The chain is built from TRBV27 and TRBJ1-6, with TRBD1 identical over 8 bases. The J segment lost 8 bases and the V segment lost 2 bases, leaving 5 bases of the junction unmatched. Germline assignment: CDR1 MNHEY and CDR2 SMNVEV (reference sequence). The CDR3 length is 15 residues. The CDR3 DNA is TGTGCCAGCAGTTTAGGGACAGGCGCAGATTCACCCCTCCACTTT. Translation gives CASSLGTGADSPLHF.

The chain combines TRBV7-2 with TRBJ1-2, with D perhaps TRBD1 (6 bases). This CDR3 contains 16 residues. Per germline, CDR1 SGHTA and CDR2 FQGNSA. V was clipped by 5 bases and J by 0 bases, with 16 bases between them. The CDR3 nucleotides are TGTGCCAGCAGCCCCAATCTACAGGGATCTAACTATGGCTACACCTTC. Amino acid sequence: CASSPNLQGSNYGYTF. The full variable domain, rest sourced from reference TRBV7-2 and TRBJ1-2, is GAGVSQSPSNKVTEKGKDVELRCDPISGHTALYWYRQSLGQGLEFLIYFQGNSAPDKSGLPSDRFSAERTGGSVSTLTIQRTQQEDSAVYLCASSPNLQGSNYGYTFGSGTRLTVV.

The rearrangement uses TRBV2 and TRBJ2-1, with D perhaps matching TRBD2 (6 bases). V was clipped by 8 bases and J by 0 bases, with 11 bases between them. Germline V lookup: CDR1 SNHLY, CDR2 FYNNEI. The CDR3 is 14 amino acids. CDR3 nucleotide sequence: TGTGCCAGCCTGGGACTGAGCTCCTACAATGAGCAGTTCTTC. Its protein is CASLGLSSYNEQFF. The full variable domain, with the rest looked up from reference TRBV2 and TRBJ2-1, is EPEVTQTPSHQVTQMGQEVILRCVPISNHLYFYWYRQILGQKVEFLVSFYNNEISEKSEIFDDQFSVERPDGSNFTLKIRSTKLEDSAMYFCASLGLSSYNEQFFGPGTRLTVL.

The CDR3 here is CASSYRQDRTYEQYF. The CDR3 region has the DNA TGTGCCAGCAGTTACAGACAGGACCGAACCTACGAGCAGTACTTC. This chain links TRBV6-5 with TRBJ2-7, with D perhaps matching TRBD1 (6 bases). The CDR3 sequence is 15 residues long. Trimming stripped 2 bases from V and 2 bases from J, with 13 bases between. Germline V gene data show CDR1 as MNHEY and CDR2 as SVGAGI.

The chain joins TRBV5-6 to TRBJ2-1; D remains ambiguous. V lost 6 bases, J lost 4 bases, and 5 bases lay in between. CDR1 is SGHDT and CDR2 is YYEEEE in the germline V gene. CDR3 size: 11 residues. The CDR3 loop reads CASTLYNEQFF. In DNA form, the CDR3 reads TGTGCCAGCACCCTTTACAATGAGCAGTTCTTC.

J is TRBJ2-7 and V is TRBV7-9; tentatively, D is TRBD2 (6 bases). Germline V gives CDR1 SEHNR, CDR2 FQNEAQ (reference sequence). V lost 5 bases and J 4 bases, leaving 15 bases between the germline ends. CDR3 length: 14 amino acids. The CDR3 loop reads CASSGQGGPYEQYF. For the CDR3, the DNA is TGTGCCAGCAGCGGGCAGGGAGGCCCGTACGAGCAGTACTTC.

The chain joins TRBV11-2 to TRBJ2-7; D not certain. The CDR3 extends over 14 amino acids. V was cut by 2 bases and J by 3 bases, with 11 bases left in between. Germline loops: CDR1 SGHAT, CDR2 FQNNGV. The CDR3 is CASSLNGHRYEQYF. Written as DNA, the CDR3 is TGTGCCAGCAGCTTAAACGGGCATCGCTACGAGCAGTACTTC.

This rearrangement joins TRBV10-3 to TRBJ1-3; D gene ambiguous. The CDR3 totals 16 residues. CDR1 is ENHRY, CDR2 SYGVKD, per germline. Deletions cut 3 bases from V and 1 base from J, with 13 bases between. CDR3 in amino acids: CAISDMGRFSGNTIYF. DNA of the CDR3: TGTGCCATCAGTGATATGGGGAGGTTTTCTGGAAACACCATATATTTT.

This chain uses TRBV28 with TRBJ2-4, with 8 bases that match TRBD1. The CDR3 has 17 residues. The V segment lost 8 bases and the J segment 0 bases; nucleotides outside the gene matches: 12. Germline CDR1 and CDR2: MDHEN and SYDVKM. The CDR3 sequence: CASPLWDRRLAKNIQYF. CDR3 nucleotide sequence: TGTGCCAGCCCCCTATGGGACAGGAGACTAGCCAAAAACATTCAGTACTTC.

CDR3 sequence reads: CASSLQDGHEAFF. The CDR3, as DNA: TGTGCCAGCAGCCTACAGGACGGACATGAAGCTTTCTTT. The gene calls are TRBV5-4 and TRBJ1-1; D may be TRBD1 (5 bases). In germline, CDR1 is SGHNT, CDR2 YYREEE (reference sequence). This CDR3 spans 13 amino acids. The V end was cut by 4 bases, the J end by 7 bases, with 14 bases between.

The V and J genes are TRBV28 and TRBJ1-4, with unresolved D. The CDR3 has 16 amino acids. Between the trimmed V and J ends, which lost 7 bases and 0 bases, there was a span of 15 bases. Germline V CDR1 and CDR2: MDHEN, SYDVKM. The DNA for the CDR3 is TGTGCCAGCATCCCCAGTCTTCCTGCAACTAATGAAAAACTGTTTTTT. Its translation is CASIPSLPATNEKLFF.

J is TRBJ2-7 and V is TRBV11-3; D is perhaps TRBD2 (7 bases). CDR1 and CDR2 (germline): SGHNT, YENEEA. The CDR3 runs 16 residues. V gave up 7 bases and J gave up 0 bases, with 19 bases separating them. CDR3: CASNRTPRGHSYEQYF. For the CDR3, the DNA is TGTGCCAGCAATAGGACCCCGCGGGGGCACTCCTACGAGCAGTACTTC.

The rearrangement uses TRBV11-3 and TRBJ2-3; 7 nucleotides align to TRBD2. CDR1 is SGHNT and CDR2 is YENEEA in the germline V gene. The CDR3 is 18 residues long. Losses at the gene ends were 4 bases for V and 4 bases for J; bases not matched to a gene: 17. The CDR3 region has the DNA TGTGCCAGCAGCTATGATCCCCAGGAGAGGGAGGGGCCAGATACGCAGTATTTT. As protein: CASSYDPQEREGPDTQYF.

This chain links TRBV5-8 with TRBJ2-7, with D tentatively TRBD1 (5 bases). There are 12 residues in the CDR3. Germline CDR1 and CDR2: SGHTS and YDEGEE. Trimming stripped 5 bases from V and 3 bases from J, with 9 bases between. The CDR3 loop reads CASSRRGYEQYF. CDR3 sequence (DNA): TGTGCCAGCAGTCGAAGGGGCTACGAGCAGTACTTC.

The chain combines TRBV28 with TRBJ2-1; D is undetermined. The V gene's germline CDR1 is MDHEN and CDR2 SYDVKM. Trimming stripped 6 bases from V and 0 bases from J, with 3 bases between. CDR3 length: 12 residues. CDR3: CASSTSYNEQFF. As DNA, the CDR3 is TGTGCCAGCAGCACCTCCTACAATGAGCAGTTCTTC. The variable domain in full, with the rest retrieved from reference TRBV28 and TRBJ2-1, is DVKVTQSSRYLVKRTGEKVFLECVQDMDHENMFWYRQDPGLGLRLIYFSYDVKMKEKGDIPEGYSVSREKKERFSLILESASTNQTSMYLCASSTSYNEQFFGPGTRLTVL.

The rearrangement links TRBV30 to TRBJ2-7; no reliable D call. Germline loops: CDR1 GTSNPN, CDR2 SVGIG (reference sequence). V was shortened by 1 base and J by 5 bases, with 9 bases between the two germline ends. The CDR3 spans 12 residues. The CDR3 region has the DNA TGTGCCTGGAGTGGCGGTTCCGACGAGCAGTACTTC. Translated, it gives CAWSGGSDEQYF. The complete variable domain, with remaining parts taken from reference TRBV30 and TRBJ2-7, reads SQTIHQWPATLVQPVGSPLSLECTVEGTSNPNLYWYRQAAGRGLQLLFYSVGIGQISSEVPQNLSASRPQDRQFILSSKKLLLSDSGFYLCAWSGGSDEQYFGPGTRLTVT.

The chain is built from TRBV5-4 and TRBJ1-2; 7 nucleotides line up with TRBD1. The germline gives CDR1 SGHNT, CDR2 YYREEE (reference sequence). The V and J ends lost 4 bases and 1 base, in that order; junction bases with no gene match: 13. The CDR3 has 17 residues. CDR3 bases: TGTGCCAGCAGCCCCGTTGCGCGGACAGGAGGTAACTATGGCTACACCTTC. This translates into CASSPVARTGGNYGYTF. The full variable domain, its missing parts supplied by reference TRBV5-4 and TRBJ1-2, is ETGVTQSPTHLIKTRGQQVTLRCSSQSGHNTVSWYQQALGQGPQFIFQYYREEENGRGNFPPRFSGLQFPNYSSELNVNALELDDSALYLCASSPVARTGGNYGYTFGSGTRLTVV.

The rearrangement links TRBV4-1 to TRBJ2-1; possible D gene TRBD2, 6 bases. CDR1 MGHRA and CDR2 YSYEKL come from the germline V gene. There are 16 residues in the CDR3. With 1 base removed from V and 10 bases from J, the gap between germline ends came to 20 bases. The CDR3 region has the DNA TGCGCCAGCAGCCAAGGTTCGAGAATAGCGGCCCCGGAGCAGTTCTTC. It yields the protein CASSQGSRIAAPEQFF.

V and J are TRBV5-1 and TRBJ1-2; perhaps TRBD1 as D (6 bases). The length of the CDR3 is 16 residues. The ends were cut back, 4 bases at V and 1 base at J, with 17 bases in the middle. CDR1 is SGHRS and CDR2 is YFSETQ in the germline V gene. CDR3 in DNA: TGCGCCAGCAGCCTGGGCCAGGGGAGCCGTAACTATGGCTACACCTTC. Amino acids: CASSLGQGSRNYGYTF. The variable domain in full, with the rest retrieved from reference TRBV5-1 and TRBJ1-2, is KAGVTQTPRYLIKTRGQQVTLSCSPISGHRSVSWYQQTPGQGLQFLFEYFSETQRNKGNFPGRFSGRQFSNSRSEMNVSTLELGDSALYLCASSLGQGSRNYGYTFGSGTRLTVV.

The chain couples TRBV19 to TRBJ2-6; 7 bases are a match to TRBD2. The CDR3 runs to 16 residues. CDR1 and CDR2 from the germline V gene are LNHDA and SQIVND (reference sequence). The V segment lost 5 bases and the J segment 3 bases; nucleotides outside the gene matches: 7. The CDR3 nucleotides read TGTGCCAGTAGTGAGGGCGGGGGTCATGGGGCCAACGTCCTGACTTTC. Its protein product is CASSEGGGHGANVLTF.

This chain uses TRBV10-1 with TRBJ2-1; D uncertain. Germline CDR1 and CDR2: WNHNN and SYGVQD (reference sequence). V lost 6 bases and J lost 8, with 17 bases in between. The CDR3 is 14 residues long. The CDR3 is CASSPADPGDEQFF. DNA for the CDR3: TGCGCCAGCAGCCCGGCCGACCCTGGGGATGAGCAGTTCTTC.

V gene TRBV10-2 combines with J gene TRBJ1-5; 9 nucleotides match TRBD1. Germline assignment: CDR1 WSHSY and CDR2 SAAADI. The CDR3 is made up of 14 amino acids. The junction had 5 bases not matched to a gene; V was cut back by 5 bases and J by 6 bases. The CDR3 loop reads CASSPGTGFQPQHF. In DNA form, the CDR3 reads TGCGCCAGCAGTCCCGGGACAGGGTTTCAGCCCCAGCATTTT.

The rearrangement uses TRBV7-9 and TRBJ2-1; 9 positions match TRBD1. The junction had 10 bases not matched to a gene; V was cut back by 7 bases and J by 6 bases. Per germline, CDR1 SEHNR and CDR2 FQNEAQ (reference sequence). This CDR3 is 15 amino acids long. CDR3 amino acids: CASTLLLTGGNEQFF. DNA of the CDR3: TGTGCCAGCACCCTATTATTGACAGGGGGCAATGAGCAGTTCTTC.

The J gene is TRBJ1-5, the V gene TRBV5-6; the D is unclear. The CDR3 loop spans 14 amino acids. Germline CDR1 reads SGHDT; CDR2 reads YYEEEE. V was cut by 2 bases and J by 5 bases, with 11 bases left in between. The CDR3 sequence: CASSFQTSHQPQHF. The CDR3 DNA is TGTGCCAGCAGCTTTCAGACCTCTCATCAGCCCCAGCATTTT. Filled out from reference TRBV5-6 and TRBJ1-5, the complete variable domain reads DAGVTQSPTHLIKTRGQQVTLRCSPKSGHDTVSWYQQALGQGPQFIFQYYEEEERQRGNFPDRFSGHQFPNYSSELNVNALLLGDSALYLCASSFQTSHQPQHFGDGTRLSIL.

The chain links TRBV7-2 to TRBJ1-1, with D tentatively TRBD1 (6 bases). Trimming stripped 1 base from V and 0 bases from J, with 9 bases between. The CDR3 is 15 residues long. In germline, CDR1 is SGHTA, CDR2 FQGNSA. CDR3 sequence reads: CASSLGGAMNTEAFF. In DNA form, the CDR3 reads TGTGCCAGCAGCTTAGGGGGGGCGATGAACACTGAAGCTTTCTTT.